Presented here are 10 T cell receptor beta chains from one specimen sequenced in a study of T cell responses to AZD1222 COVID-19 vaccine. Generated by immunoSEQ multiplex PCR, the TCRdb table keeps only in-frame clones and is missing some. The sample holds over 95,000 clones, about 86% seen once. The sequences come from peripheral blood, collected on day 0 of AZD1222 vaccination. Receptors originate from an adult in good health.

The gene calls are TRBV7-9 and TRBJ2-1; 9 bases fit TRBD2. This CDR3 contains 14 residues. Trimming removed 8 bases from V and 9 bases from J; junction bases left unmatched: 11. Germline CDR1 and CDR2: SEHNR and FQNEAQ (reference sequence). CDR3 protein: CASQGGGRASEQFF. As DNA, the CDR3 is TGTGCCAGCCAGGGGGGCGGGAGGGCCAGTGAGCAGTTCTTC. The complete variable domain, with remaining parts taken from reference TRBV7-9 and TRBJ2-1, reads DTGVSQNPRHKITKRGQNVTFRCDPISEHNRLYWYRQTLGQGPEFLTYFQNEAQLEKSRLLSDRFSAERPKGSFSTLEIQRTEQGDSAMYLCASQGGGRASEQFFGPGTRLTVL.

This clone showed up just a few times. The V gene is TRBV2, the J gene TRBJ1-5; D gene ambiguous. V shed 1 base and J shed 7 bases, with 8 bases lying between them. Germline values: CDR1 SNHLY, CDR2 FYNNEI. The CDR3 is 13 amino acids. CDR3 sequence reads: CASSEGTLQPQHF. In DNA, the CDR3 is TGTGCCAGCAGTGAAGGGACTTTACAGCCCCAGCATTTT.

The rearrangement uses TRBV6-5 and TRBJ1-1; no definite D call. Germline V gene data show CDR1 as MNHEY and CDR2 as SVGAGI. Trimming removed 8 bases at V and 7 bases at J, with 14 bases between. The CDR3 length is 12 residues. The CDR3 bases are TGTGCCAGCGTCTTCGCGCGCGGTGAAGCTTTCTTT. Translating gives CASVFARGEAFF.

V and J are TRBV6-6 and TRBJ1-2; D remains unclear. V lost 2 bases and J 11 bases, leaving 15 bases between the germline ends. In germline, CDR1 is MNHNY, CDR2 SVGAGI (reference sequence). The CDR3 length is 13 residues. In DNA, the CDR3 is TGTGCCAGCAGTTACCTTCCAGACGGTGCATACACCTTC. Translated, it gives CASSYLPDGAYTF.

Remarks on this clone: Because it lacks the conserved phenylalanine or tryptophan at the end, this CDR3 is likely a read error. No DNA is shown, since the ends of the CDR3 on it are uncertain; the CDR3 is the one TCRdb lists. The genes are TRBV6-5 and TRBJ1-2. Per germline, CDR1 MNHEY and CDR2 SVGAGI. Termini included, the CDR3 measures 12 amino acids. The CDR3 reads CASTSSAGPSGI.

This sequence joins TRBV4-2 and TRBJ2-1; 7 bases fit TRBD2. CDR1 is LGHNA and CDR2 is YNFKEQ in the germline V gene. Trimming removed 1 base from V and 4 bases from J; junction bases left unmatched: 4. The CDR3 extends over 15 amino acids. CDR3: CASSQVTSIYNEQFF. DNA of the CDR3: TGTGCCAGCAGCCAAGTGACTAGCATATACAATGAGCAGTTCTTC.

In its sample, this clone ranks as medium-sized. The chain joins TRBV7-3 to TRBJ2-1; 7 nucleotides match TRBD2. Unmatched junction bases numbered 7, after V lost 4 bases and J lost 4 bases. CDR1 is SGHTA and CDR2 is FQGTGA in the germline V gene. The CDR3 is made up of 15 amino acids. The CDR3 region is CASSYAGGWYNEQFF. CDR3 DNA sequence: TGTGCCAGCAGCTACGCCGGGGGGTGGTACAATGAGCAGTTCTTC. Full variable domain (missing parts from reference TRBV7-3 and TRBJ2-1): GAGVSQTPSNKVTEKGKYVELRCDPISGHTALYWYRQSLGQGPEFLIYFQGTGAADDSGLPNDRFFAVRPEGSVSTLKIQRTERGDSAVYLCASSYAGGWYNEQFFGPGTRLTVL.

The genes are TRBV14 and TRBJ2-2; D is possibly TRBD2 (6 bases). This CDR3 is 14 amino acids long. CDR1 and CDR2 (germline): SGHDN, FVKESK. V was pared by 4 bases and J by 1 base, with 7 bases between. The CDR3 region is CASSLSGNTGELFF. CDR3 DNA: TGTGCCAGCAGCCTTAGCGGGAACACCGGGGAGCTGTTTTTT.

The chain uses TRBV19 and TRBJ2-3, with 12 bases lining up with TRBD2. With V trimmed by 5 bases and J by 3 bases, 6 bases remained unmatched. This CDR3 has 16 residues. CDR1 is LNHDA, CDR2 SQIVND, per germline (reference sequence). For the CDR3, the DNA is TGTGCCAGTAGTGTCCTAGCGGGAGGGAGGACAGATACGCAGTATTTT. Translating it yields CASSVLAGGRTDTQYF.

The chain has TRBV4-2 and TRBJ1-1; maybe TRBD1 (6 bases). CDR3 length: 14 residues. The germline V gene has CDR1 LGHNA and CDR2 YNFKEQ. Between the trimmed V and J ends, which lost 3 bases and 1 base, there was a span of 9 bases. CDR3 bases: TGTGCCAGCAGCCAGGGGGGCGGGAACACTGAAGCTTTCTTT. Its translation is CASSQGGGNTEAFF.